These 7 T cell receptor beta chains share one sample of origin, sequenced in a study of shared clonotypes between healthy human individuals. Selected positively for CCR7 and CD45RO-negative, naive CD8 cells excluded terminally differentiated effector memory CD45RA+ cells. Profiling relied on immunoSEQ multiplex PCR, and the TCRdb table lists in-frame clones only, not all of them. The sample carries around 2.1 million clones, roughly 91% recorded once. Sequencing was carried out using naive CD8+ T cells from PBMCs. These TCRs come from a man aged 18 to 30 in good health. Some clones in this sample may be carry-over from other donors' samples.

This clone was counted a single time. The chain is built from TRBV7-3 and TRBJ2-4; 10 nucleotides match TRBD1. V lost 5 bases, J lost 2 bases, and 9 bases stayed unmatched. Germline V gene sequence: CDR1 SGHTA, CDR2 FQGTGA. This CDR3 comprises 17 residues. The CDR3 loop is CASSKQDRGWTKNIQYF. CDR3 DNA sequence: TGTGCCAGCAGCAAACAGGACAGGGGGTGGACCAAAAACATTCAGTACTTC.

The CDR3 is CAISESGRGTDTQYF. The DNA for the CDR3 is TGTGCCATCAGTGAGTCGGGGAGAGGTACAGATACGCAGTATTTT. The chain recombines TRBV10-3 with TRBJ2-3; weak D call: TRBD2 (5 bases). V gave up 0 bases and J gave up 3 bases, with 10 bases separating them. Germline V gives CDR1 ENHRY, CDR2 SYGVKD. There are 15 residues in the CDR3.

The rearrangement uses TRBV5-1 and TRBJ2-1, with TRBD2 as a possible D gene (6 bases). V lost 2 bases and J 2 bases, leaving 14 bases between the germline ends. Germline V CDR1 and CDR2: SGHRS, YFSETQ. CDR3 length: 16 residues. This CDR3 reads CASSLRGGATYNEQFF. CDR3 in DNA: TGCGCCAGCAGCTTAAGGGGCGGGGCCACCTACAATGAGCAGTTCTTC.

Notes on this clone: Other DNA sequences from this sample encode an identical CDR3 as well. The V call is TRBV27, the J call TRBJ2-3, with D possibly TRBD2 on 6 matching bases. V lost 3 bases and J 0 bases, leaving 7 bases between the germline ends. Germline values: CDR1 MNHEY, CDR2 SMNVEV (reference sequence). This CDR3 is 14 amino acids long. In nucleotides, the CDR3 is TGTGCCAGCAGTTTCGGGACTAGCACAGATACGCAGTATTTT. This encodes CASSFGTSTDTQYF.

The count of this clone is one. The rearrangement uses TRBV7-2 and TRBJ2-3; no firm D call. Germline V gene lookup returns CDR1 SGHTA and CDR2 FQGNSA. The CDR3 is made up of 15 amino acids. With 1 base removed from V and 2 bases from J, the gap between germline ends came to 10 bases. The CDR3 is CASSLDGAYTDTQYF. The CDR3 DNA sequence: TGTGCCAGCAGCTTAGACGGAGCCTACACAGATACGCAGTATTTT.

Worth noting for this clone: The sample holds other DNA sequences that translate to the same CDR3. The chain employs TRBV5-1 and TRBJ1-4; D gene unclear. This CDR3 is 13 amino acids long. V was cut by 7 bases and J by 3 bases, with 10 bases left in between. Germline CDR1 is SGHRS and CDR2 is YFSETQ. CDR3 bases: TGCGCCAGCTCCTTAGGGCCTAATGAAAAACTGTTTTTT. It is translated as CASSLGPNEKLFF.

V is TRBV29-1 and J is TRBJ2-7, with 8 bases aligning to TRBD1. Germline lookup yields CDR1 SQVTM and CDR2 ANQGSEA. V lost 6 bases to trimming and J lost 3 bases; unmatched junction nucleotides: 4. This CDR3 is built from 12 residues. CDR3 sequence reads: CSVTGTGYEQYF. In DNA form, the CDR3 reads TGCAGCGTAACTGGGACAGGCTACGAGCAGTACTTC.